One sample yielded the 27 T cell receptor beta chains listed below, sequenced in a study of beta chain features in type 1 diabetes. The sequenced template was cDNA made from the entire isolated RNA. Measured with immunoSEQ multiplex PCR; TCRdb has only the in-frame clones, and not every one. The data contain approximately 18,000 clones, around 50% of them singletons. Input material: stem cell memory CD4+ T cells from blood. The receptors stem from a man aged 18 to 30 in good health.

This clone was counted only a few times. V usage is TRBV9 and J usage is TRBJ2-3, with 7 nucleotides matching TRBD1. V shed 4 bases and J 8 bases; nucleotides not matched to a gene: 4. This CDR3 contains 12 residues. The germline CDR1 and CDR2 sequences are SGDLS and YYNGEE. The CDR3 region has the DNA TGTGCCAGCAGCTTTCGACAGGGTACGCAGTATTTT. Residues: CASSFRQGTQYF.

A few counts support this clone. V gene TRBV6-6 combines with J gene TRBJ2-5, with a possible D match to TRBD1 (7 bases). Between the trimmed V and J ends, which lost 7 bases and 5 bases, there was a span of 20 bases. Germline V gives CDR1 MNHNY, CDR2 SVGAGI (reference sequence). The CDR3 extends over 15 amino acids. The CDR3 DNA follows: TGTGCCAGCACCCGCCGGCAGGGGGGCGGGGAGACCCAGTACTTC. This gives the protein CASTRRQGGGETQYF.

This clone was observed a handful of times. The rearrangement joins TRBV19 to TRBJ1-1; D might be TRBD1 (5 bases). Germline V gene sequence: CDR1 LNHDA, CDR2 SQIVND (reference sequence). The V and J ends lost 2 bases and 4 bases respectively, with 11 bases between them. This CDR3 contains 14 residues. The CDR3 spells CASSIRNGGTEAFF. Here the CDR3 DNA reads TGTGCCAGTAGTATACGTAACGGGGGCACTGAAGCTTTCTTT.

The chain is built from TRBV30 and TRBJ1-4; TRBD1 matches at 7 bases. Unmatched junction bases numbered 7, after V lost 5 bases and J lost 4 bases. Germline CDR1 and CDR2: GTSNPN and SVGIG (reference sequence). The CDR3 runs to 14 residues. CDR3 nucleotides: TGTGCCTGGGCAAGGACAGGAGTTAATGAAAAACTGTTTTTT. Residues: CAWARTGVNEKLFF.

V and J are TRBV10-3 and TRBJ2-1, with TRBD2 matching 14 bases. In germline, CDR1 is ENHRY, CDR2 SYGVKD. CDR3 length: 18 amino acids. V lost 0 bases and J lost 1; bases outside the gene matches: 2. CDR3 region: CAISESRLAGGSYNEQFF. As DNA, the CDR3 is TGTGCCATCAGTGAGTCGAGACTAGCGGGAGGGTCCTACAATGAGCAGTTCTTC.

This clone has more than one count but fewer than ten. The chain recombines TRBV7-3 with TRBJ1-1, with D tentatively TRBD1 (6 bases). The germline gives CDR1 SGHTA, CDR2 FQGTGA. The ends were cut back, 1 base at V and 3 bases at J, with 9 bases in the middle. This CDR3 comprises 14 residues. Written as DNA, the CDR3 is TGTGCCAGCAGCTTAAACAGGGAACACACTGAAGCTTTCTTT. It translates to CASSLNREHTEAFF.

Of note for this clone: The junction and the germline gene differ at one end; a read error may be behind it. The CDR3 DNA reads as TGTGCCAGCAGCCAAGGACAGTTCAACTCTGGCTACACCTTC. This sequence encodes CASSQGQFNSGYTF. The V call is TRBV14, the J call TRBJ1-2, with D tentatively TRBD1 (5 bases). From germline, CDR1 is SGHDN and CDR2 FVKESK. This CDR3 region has 14 residues. Supplemented by reference TRBV14 and TRBJ1-2, the full variable domain reads EAGVTQFPSHSVIEKGQTVTLRCDPISGHDNLYWYRRVMGKEIKFLLHFVKESKQDESGMPNNRFLAERTGGTYSTLKVQPAELEDSGVYFCASSQGQFNSGYTFGSGTRLTVV.

The V gene is TRBV28, the J gene TRBJ2-1, with 11 bases lining up with TRBD2. The CDR3 runs to 15 residues. In germline, CDR1 is MDHEN, CDR2 SYDVKM. V lost 4 bases to trimming and J lost 5 bases; unmatched junction nucleotides: 4. CDR3 region: CASSSGLAEDNEQFF. The CDR3 bases are TGTGCCAGCAGTTCGGGACTAGCGGAAGACAATGAGCAGTTCTTC.

Only a few counts were recorded for this clone. The V and J genes are TRBV15 and TRBJ2-3, with 10 bases matching TRBD2. After removal of 3 bases from V and 2 bases from J, the junction contained 5 bases not matched to a gene. The length of the CDR3 is 16 residues. Per the germline V gene, CDR1 is LNHNV and CDR2 is YYDKDF (reference sequence). Here the CDR3 reads CATSRRLAGLTDTQYF. The CDR3 bases are TGTGCCACCAGCAGGAGACTAGCGGGCCTCACAGATACGCAGTATTTT. The variable domain in full, completed from reference TRBV15 and TRBJ2-3, reads DAMVIQNPRYQVTQFGKPVTLSCSQTLNHNVMYWYQQKSSQAPKLLFHYYDKDFNNEADTPDNFQSRRPNTSFCFLDIRSPGLGDTAMYLCATSRRLAGLTDTQYFGPGTRLTVL.

This clone was seen only a few times. The V call is TRBV4-2, the J call TRBJ2-3; 7 nucleotides line up with TRBD2. This CDR3 region has 16 residues. The J segment lost 2 bases and the V segment lost 5 bases, leaving 10 bases of the junction unmatched. The germline V gene has CDR1 LGHNA and CDR2 YNFKEQ. DNA for the CDR3: TGTGCCAGCAGCACTCAAGCCCGGGGGGACACAGATACGCAGTATTTT. Translating it yields CASSTQARGDTDTQYF.

The chain carries TRBV28 and TRBJ1-2, with 7 bases fitting TRBD1. The V segment lost 5 bases and the J segment 8 bases; nucleotides outside the gene matches: 8. The germline V gene has CDR1 MDHEN and CDR2 SYDVKM. This CDR3 is built from 13 residues. This chain's CDR3 is CASSLTGAYGYTF. DNA for the CDR3: TGTGCCAGCAGTCTCACAGGGGCTTACGGCTACACCTTC.

This clone came up a few times. This sequence joins TRBV2 and TRBJ2-6; 11 nucleotides agree with TRBD1. CDR3 size: 15 residues. Trimming removed 6 bases from V and 2 bases from J; junction bases left unmatched: 0. Germline V gene lookup returns CDR1 SNHLY and CDR2 FYNNEI. The CDR3 DNA is TGTGCCAGCAGGGGACAGGGGGCTGGGGCCAACGTCCTGACTTTC. Translated: CASRGQGAGANVLTF.

The chain recombines TRBV13 with TRBJ2-2; the match to TRBD2 covers 10 bases. The CDR3 loop spans 16 amino acids. Germline lookup yields CDR1 PRHDT and CDR2 FYEKMQ (reference sequence). V gave up 2 bases and J gave up 2 bases; unmatched junction bases: 2. For the CDR3, the DNA is TGTGCCAGCAGCTTACGACTAGCGGGTAACACCGGGGAGCTGTTTTTT. Its translation: CASSLRLAGNTGELFF.

The genes are TRBV4-1 and TRBJ1-5; possibly TRBD1 for D (5 bases). The germline V gene encodes CDR1 MGHRA and CDR2 YSYEKL. V dropped 4 bases and J dropped 0 bases, with 22 bases sitting between them. CDR3 length equals 19 residues. CDR3 DNA: TGCGCCAGCAGCCCCGTAGGGACGGGAGTCGCATATAGCAATCAGCCCCAGCATTTT. Its translation is CASSPVGTGVAYSNQPQHF.

This clone has just one count. The V gene is TRBV7-3, the J gene TRBJ1-4, with D perhaps TRBD1 (5 bases). The CDR3 is 17 amino acids. Germline CDR1 reads SGHTA; CDR2 reads FQGTGA. V lost 2 bases to trimming and J lost 4 bases, with 17 bases between them. This CDR3 reads CASSLRKGHGRNEKLFF. The CDR3 bases are TGTGCCAGCAGCTTACGGAAAGGACACGGTCGTAATGAAAAACTGTTTTTT.

The sample holds one count of this clone. This chain links TRBV11-2 with TRBJ2-1; D gene unclear. CDR3 length equals 14 residues. Germline-derived CDR1 and CDR2 are SGHAT and FQNNGV. V was shortened by 7 bases and J by 1 base, with 11 bases between the two germline ends. The CDR3 DNA is TGTGCCAGCAATCTAGTCCCATCCTACAATGAGCAGTTCTTC. As protein: CASNLVPSYNEQFF.

This sequence joins TRBV5-5 and TRBJ2-2, with D possibly TRBD2 on 6 matching bases. This CDR3 spans 16 amino acids. V was cut by 1 base and J by 6 bases, with 16 bases left in between. Germline V lookup: CDR1 SGHKS, CDR2 YYEKEE (reference sequence). The CDR3 DNA reads as TGTGCCAGCAGCTTGCTGGGAACCAGGGAGGCCGGGGAGCTGTTTTTT. It codes for CASSLLGTREAGELFF.

The chain combines TRBV25-1 with TRBJ2-1, with 8 bases fitting TRBD1. V lost 8 bases and J lost 2; bases outside the gene matches: 5. In germline, CDR1 is MGHDK, CDR2 SYGVNS. The CDR3 runs 14 residues. The CDR3 DNA reads as TGTGCCAGCCGAACAGGGGGGACCTACAATGAGCAGTTCTTC. Translation: CASRTGGTYNEQFF. The full variable domain, rest sourced from reference TRBV25-1 and TRBJ2-1, is EADIYQTPRYLVIGTGKKITLECSQTMGHDKMYWYQQDPGMELHLIHYSYGVNSTEKGDLSSESTVSRIRTEHFPLTLESARPSHTSQYLCASRTGGTYNEQFFGPGTRLTVL.

This rearrangement joins TRBV25-1 to TRBJ2-1; D might be TRBD1 (5 bases). Germline lookup yields CDR1 MGHDK and CDR2 SYGVNS. V dropped 6 bases and J dropped 2 bases, with 8 bases sitting between them. The CDR3 loop spans 13 amino acids. Here the CDR3 DNA reads TGTGCCAGCAGGGACACCACCTACAATGAGCAGTTCTTC. Translation gives CASRDTTYNEQFF.

This clone was seen only a few times. This chain connects TRBV5-1 to TRBJ1-3; perhaps TRBD1 as D (6 bases). Germline CDR1 is SGHRS and CDR2 is YFSETQ. V was trimmed by 0 bases and J by 0 bases, leaving 19 bases between them. CDR3 length: 19 amino acids. The CDR3 here is CASSLVGAGDLDSGNTIYF. DNA for the CDR3: TGCGCCAGCAGCTTGGTGGGGGCAGGAGACCTCGACTCTGGAAACACCATATATTTT.

The gene calls are TRBV7-6 and TRBJ2-2; weak D call: TRBD1 (6 bases). The germline gives CDR1 SGHVS, CDR2 FNYEAQ. The CDR3 runs to 16 residues. Trimming took off 5 bases at V and 0 bases at J, with 13 bases between the two ends. The CDR3 sequence is CASSPQTGTNTGELFF. CDR3 nucleotides: TGTGCCAGCAGCCCCCAGACAGGAACGAACACCGGGGAGCTGTTTTTT.

There are a few counts of this clone. The chain has TRBV6-5 and TRBJ1-5; no firm D call. V lost 5 bases to trimming and J lost 5 bases, with 16 bases between them. The CDR3 has 15 residues. The germline gives CDR1 MNHEY, CDR2 SVGAGI. In nucleotides, the CDR3 is TGTGCCAGCAGTGCCATGGGAGGGCATCATCAGCCCCAGCATTTT. Translated, it gives CASSAMGGHHQPQHF.

This rearrangement joins TRBV28 to TRBJ2-3; 7 nucleotides line up with TRBD2. Germline V gene data show CDR1 as MDHEN and CDR2 as SYDVKM. This CDR3 is built from 15 residues. V lost 6 bases to trimming and J lost 7 bases; unmatched junction nucleotides: 13. The CDR3 bases are TGTGCCAGCAGAACGCGGACTAGTGAGCTCCATACGCAGTATTTT. As protein: CASRTRTSELHTQYF. Using reference TRBV28 and TRBJ2-3 for the parts outside the CDR3, the full variable domain is DVKVTQSSRYLVKRTGEKVFLECVQDMDHENMFWYRQDPGLGLRLIYFSYDVKMKEKGDIPEGYSVSREKKERFSLILESASTNQTSMYLCASRTRTSELHTQYFGPGTRLTVL.

J is TRBJ2-2 and V is TRBV7-3; 7 bases are shared with TRBD1. Looked up from germline, CDR1 is SGHTA and CDR2 is FQGTGA. J gave up 4 bases and V 4 bases, and 3 bases lay outside the gene matches. The CDR3 has 14 residues. Here the CDR3 DNA reads TGTGCCAGCAGCTGGGACAGTTCCACCGGGGAGCTGTTTTTT. It specifies CASSWDSSTGELFF.

This clone has a handful of counts. This chain links TRBV7-9 with TRBJ2-6; 7 nucleotides align to TRBD1. The CDR3 is 14 residues long. V gave up 6 bases and J gave up 7 bases; unmatched junction bases: 6. Per the germline V gene, CDR1 is SEHNR and CDR2 is FQNEAQ (reference sequence). The CDR3, as DNA: TGTGCCAGCAGGAGGACAGGCCCCGCCAACGTCCTGACTTTC. Protein: CASRRTGPANVLTF.

Comment on this clone: One end of the junction fails to match germline, which may point to a read error. The chain couples TRBV4-1 to TRBJ2-7, with D perhaps TRBD2 (6 bases). This CDR3 spans 16 amino acids. CDR1 is MGHRA, CDR2 YSYEKL, per germline. The CDR3: CASSPQRAAGLYERYF. CDR3 sequence (DNA): TGCGCCAGCAGCCCCCAGCGGGCAGCAGGACTCTACGAGCGGTACTTC.

This chain links TRBV14 with TRBJ2-7; 7 bases fit TRBD2. V was pared by 4 bases and J by 1 base, with 10 bases of the junction left unmatched. Germline V CDR1 and CDR2: SGHDN, FVKESK. The length of the CDR3 is 16 residues. This CDR3 reads CASSRGGALDSYEQYF. In DNA form, the CDR3 reads TGTGCCAGCAGCCGGGGGGGAGCACTTGATTCCTACGAGCAGTACTTC. Combining the CDR3 with reference TRBV14 and TRBJ2-7 gives the whole variable domain EAGVTQFPSHSVIEKGQTVTLRCDPISGHDNLYWYRRVMGKEIKFLLHFVKESKQDESGMPNNRFLAERTGGTYSTLKVQPAELEDSGVYFCASSRGGALDSYEQYFGPGTRLTVT.